This TCR beta chain was observed in a study of OX40 agonist ivuxolimab in advanced cancers. Repertoires were generated with immunoSEQ multiplex PCR, while TCRdb's copy carries only in-frame clones and drops some. The sample has about 20,000 clones, approximately 86% seen once; the top ten hold 16%. Trimming left V 1 base short and J 5 bases short, with 16 bases between. The V gene's germline CDR1 is SGHTA and CDR2 FQGTGA. The CDR3 length is 16 residues. The clonotype comes from an adult with an advanced solid tumor such as melanoma, head and neck, liver or kidney cancer. The sequences come from CD4+ or CD8+ T cells sorted from blood, collected in a trial of the OX40 agonist ivuxolimab. This chain connects TRBV7-3 to TRBJ2-3, with D hard to call. CDR3 residues: CASSLRSGRAGDTQYF. The CDR3 DNA is TGTGCCAGCAGCTTAAGATCGGGTAGAGCCGGAGATACGCAGTATTTT. Full variable domain (outside the CDR3, taken from reference TRBV7-3 and TRBJ2-3): GAGVSQTPSNKVTEKGKYVELRCDPISGHTALYWYRQSLGQGPEFLIYFQGTGAADDSGLPNDRFFAVRPEGSVSTLKIQRTERGDSAVYLCASSLRSGRAGDTQYFGPGTRLTVL.